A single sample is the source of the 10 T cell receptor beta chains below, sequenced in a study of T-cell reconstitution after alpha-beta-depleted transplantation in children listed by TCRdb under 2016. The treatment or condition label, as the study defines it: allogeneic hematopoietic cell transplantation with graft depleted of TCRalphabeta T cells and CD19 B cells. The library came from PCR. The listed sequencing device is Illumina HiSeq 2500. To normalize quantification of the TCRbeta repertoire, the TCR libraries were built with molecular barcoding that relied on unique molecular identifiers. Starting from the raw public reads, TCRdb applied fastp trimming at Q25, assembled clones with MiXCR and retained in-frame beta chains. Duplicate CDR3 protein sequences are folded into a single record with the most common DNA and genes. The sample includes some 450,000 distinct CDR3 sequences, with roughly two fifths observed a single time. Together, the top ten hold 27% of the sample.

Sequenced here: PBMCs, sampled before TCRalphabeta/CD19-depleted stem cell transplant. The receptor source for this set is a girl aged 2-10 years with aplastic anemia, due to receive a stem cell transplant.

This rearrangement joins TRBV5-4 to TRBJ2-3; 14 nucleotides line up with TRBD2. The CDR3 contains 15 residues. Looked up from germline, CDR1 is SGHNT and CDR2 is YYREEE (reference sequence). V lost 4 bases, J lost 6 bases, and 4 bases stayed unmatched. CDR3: CASSNGTSGGDTQYF. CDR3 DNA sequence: TGTGCCAGCAGCAACGGGACTAGCGGGGGCGATACGCAGTATTTT.

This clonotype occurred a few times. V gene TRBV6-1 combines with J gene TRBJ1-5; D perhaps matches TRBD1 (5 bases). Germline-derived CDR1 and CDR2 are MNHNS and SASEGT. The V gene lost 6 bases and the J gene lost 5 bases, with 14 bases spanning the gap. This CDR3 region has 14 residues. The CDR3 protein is CASSPGGTYQPQHF. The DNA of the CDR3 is TGTGCCAGCAGCCCGGGGGGAACTTATCAGCCCCAGCATTTT.

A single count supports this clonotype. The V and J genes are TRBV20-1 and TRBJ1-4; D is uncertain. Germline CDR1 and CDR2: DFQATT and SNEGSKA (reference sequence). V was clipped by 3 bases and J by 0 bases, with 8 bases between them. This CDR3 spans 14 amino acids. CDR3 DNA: TGCAGTGCTAGTGATCGAACAACTAATGAAAAACTGTTTTTT. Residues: CSASDRTTNEKLFF.

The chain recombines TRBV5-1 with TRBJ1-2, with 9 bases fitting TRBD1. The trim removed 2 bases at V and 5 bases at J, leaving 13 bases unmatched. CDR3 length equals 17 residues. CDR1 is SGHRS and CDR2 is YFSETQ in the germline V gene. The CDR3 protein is CASSLQGASRGSYGYTF. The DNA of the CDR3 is TGCGCCAGCAGCTTACAGGGGGCGTCACGCGGGTCGTATGGCTACACCTTC.

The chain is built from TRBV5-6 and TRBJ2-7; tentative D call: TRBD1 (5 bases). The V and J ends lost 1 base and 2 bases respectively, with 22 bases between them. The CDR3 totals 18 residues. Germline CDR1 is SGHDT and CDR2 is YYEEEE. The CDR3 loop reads CASSLPPYAGSGAYEQYF. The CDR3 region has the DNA TGTGCCAGCAGCTTGCCTCCGTACGCAGGGTCAGGCGCCTACGAGCAGTACTTC.

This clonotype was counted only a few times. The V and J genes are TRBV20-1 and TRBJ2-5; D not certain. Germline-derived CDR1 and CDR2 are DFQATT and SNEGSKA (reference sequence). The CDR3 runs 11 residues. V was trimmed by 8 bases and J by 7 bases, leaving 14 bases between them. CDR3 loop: CSWPISGTQYF. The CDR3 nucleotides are TGCAGTTGGCCCATCTCCGGGACCCAGTACTTC.

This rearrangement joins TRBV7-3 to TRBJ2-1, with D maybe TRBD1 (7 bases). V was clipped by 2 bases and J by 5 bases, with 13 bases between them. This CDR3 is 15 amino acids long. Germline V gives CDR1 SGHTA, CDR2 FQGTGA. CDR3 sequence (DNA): TGTGCCAGCAGCTTAGACAGGGAGGCCCACAATGAGCAGTTCTTC. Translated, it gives CASSLDREAHNEQFF.

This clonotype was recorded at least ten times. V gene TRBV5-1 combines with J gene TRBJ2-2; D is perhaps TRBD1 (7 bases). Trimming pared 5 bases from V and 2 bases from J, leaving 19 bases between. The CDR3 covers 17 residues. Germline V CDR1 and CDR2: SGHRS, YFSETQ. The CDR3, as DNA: TGCGCCAGCAGTTCCGGTGGAGGGGGCTTTAACACCGGGGAGCTGTTTTTT. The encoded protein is CASSSGGGGFNTGELFF.

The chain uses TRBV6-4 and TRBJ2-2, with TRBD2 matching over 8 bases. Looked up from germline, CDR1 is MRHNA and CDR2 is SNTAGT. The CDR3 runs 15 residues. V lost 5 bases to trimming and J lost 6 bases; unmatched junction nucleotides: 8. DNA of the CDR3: TGTGCCAGCAGTCCTTCAGCGGGAGCTCCCGGGGAGCTGTTTTTT. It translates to CASSPSAGAPGELFF.

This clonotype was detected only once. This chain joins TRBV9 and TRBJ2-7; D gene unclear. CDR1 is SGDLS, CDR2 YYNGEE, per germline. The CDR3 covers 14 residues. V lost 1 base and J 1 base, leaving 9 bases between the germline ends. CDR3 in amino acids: CASSVSHGSYEQYF. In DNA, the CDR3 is TGTGCCAGCAGCGTAAGCCACGGGTCCTACGAGCAGTACTTC.